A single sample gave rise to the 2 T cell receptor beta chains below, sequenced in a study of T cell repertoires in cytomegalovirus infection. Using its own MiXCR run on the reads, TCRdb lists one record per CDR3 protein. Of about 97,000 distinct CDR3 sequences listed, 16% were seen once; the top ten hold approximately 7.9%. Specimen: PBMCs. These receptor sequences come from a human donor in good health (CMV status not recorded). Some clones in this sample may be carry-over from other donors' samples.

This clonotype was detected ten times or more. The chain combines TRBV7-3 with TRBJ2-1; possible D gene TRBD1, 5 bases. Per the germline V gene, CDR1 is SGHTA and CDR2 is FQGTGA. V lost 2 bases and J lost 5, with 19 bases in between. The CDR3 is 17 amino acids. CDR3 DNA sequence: TGTGCCAGCAGCTTAGGCTGGGGTTCAGGGCCCAACAATGAGCAGTTCTTC. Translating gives CASSLGWGSGPNNEQFF.

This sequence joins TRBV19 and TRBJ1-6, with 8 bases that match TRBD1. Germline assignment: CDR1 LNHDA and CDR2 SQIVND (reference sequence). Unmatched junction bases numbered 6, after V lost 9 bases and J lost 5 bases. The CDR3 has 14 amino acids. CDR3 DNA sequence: TGTGCCAGCGGGAGGACAGGGAATAATTCACCCCTCCACTTT. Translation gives CASGRTGNNSPLHF.